A selection of T cell receptor beta chains follows, all from one sample in a study of vaccination and CD4 T cells after COVID-19. These receptors lack a known antigen. TCRdb re-called the PCR reads through MiXCR, storing one row per CDR3 protein. The data hold roughly 9,900 distinct CDR3 sequences, with almost 65% observed a single time. The source material was CD4+ T cells from blood, cultured in vitro. These TCRs come from a human donor who had recovered from COVID-19. Each CDR3 is given with its conserved first and last residue. A D gene is named only where the DNA matches it firmly. Clone sizes are given selectively: once, few, many, or a class where the clone is expanded.

D | J | size | V | DNA | CDR3
TRBD1 | TRBJ2-4 | - | TRBV19 | TGTGCCAGTAGTAGTGACAGGGCTCGTCTCGGCATTCAGTACTTC | CASSSDRARLGIQYF
TRBD1 | TRBJ1-2 | few | TRBV20-1 | TGCAGTGCTAGCATCTTTGGGACAGGGGATGATGGCTACACCTTC | CSASIFGTGDDGYTF
- | TRBJ2-7 | - | TRBV15 | TGTGCCACCAGCGGACAGTCACCCTACGAGCAGTACTTC | CATSGQSPYEQYF
- | TRBJ1-3 | - | TRBV19 | TGTGCCGCAACTCCGGGACCCTCTGGAAACACCATATATTTT | CAATPGPSGNTIYF
- | TRBJ1-1 | - | TRBV19 | TGTGCCAGTAGTCCCCATGCGTTGAACACTGAAGCTTTCTTT | CASSPHALNTEAFF
TRBD1 | TRBJ1-2 | few | TRBV19 | TGTGCCAGTAGTATAGATCGGGACAGGGACCATGGCTACACCTTC | CASSIDRDRDHGYTF
TRBD2 | TRBJ2-7 | - | TRBV28 | TGTGCCAGCACGACTAGCGGGAGAGGCTACGAGCAGTACTTC | CASTTSGRGYEQYF
- | TRBJ2-5 | - | TRBV10-3 | TGTGCCATCAGTGAAGGGCGGCAAGAGACCCAGTACTTC | CAISEGRQETQYF
- | TRBJ2-3 | - | TRBV19 | TGTGCCAGTAGGCATACCCCTAGCACAGATACGCAGTATTTT | CASRHTPSTDTQYF
- | TRBJ1-2 | few | TRBV7-8 | TGTGCCAGCAGCCTGGACAGAGCTAACTATGGCTACACCTTC | CASSLDRANYGYTF
TRBD1 | TRBJ2-5 | - | TRBV27 | TGTGCCAGCAGGACAGGGTTCGAGACCCAGTACTTC | CASRTGFETQYF
- | TRBJ1-5 | - | TRBV7-2 | TGTGCCAGCAGCTTAGAGGTTGGTCGTAGCAATCAGCCCCAGCATTTT | CASSLEVGRSNQPQHF
TRBD2 | TRBJ2-5 | - | TRBV6-2/TRBV6-3 | TGTGCCAGCAGTCGTCGGACTAGCGGCCAAGAGACCCAGTACTTC | CASSRRTSGQETQYF
- | TRBJ1-1 | few | TRBV20-1 | TGCAGTGCCCTAGGGTCTCTCTCGGAGAGCACTGAAGCTTTCTTT | CSALGSLSESTEAFF
TRBD2 | TRBJ2-2 | - | TRBV27 | TGTGCCAGCAGAAGAAAGGGGTCGGGAGGCTACACCGGGGAGCTGTTTTTT | CASRRKGSGGYTGELFF
- | TRBJ1-6 | - | TRBV11-3 | TGTGCCAGCAGCTTTACACAGGACGATTCACCCCTCCACTTT | CASSFTQDDSPLHF
- | TRBJ1-1 | once | TRBV2 | TGTGCCAGCAGCGCCGATAGGTTAAACACTGAAGCTTTCTTT | CASSADRLNTEAFF
TRBD1 | TRBJ2-2 | once | TRBV19 | TGTGCCAGTAGGCCTCTGACAGGGGACTTTGGATCCGGGGAGCTGTTTTTT | CASRPLTGDFGSGELFF
- | TRBJ2-2 | - | TRBV7-9 | TGTGCCAGCAGCTTAGCGAGGGCGACCGGGGAGCTGTTTTTT | CASSLARATGELFF
- | TRBJ2-2 | few | TRBV7-9 | TGTGCCAGCAGCTACCGATCGACGAACACCGGGGAGCTGTTTTTT | CASSYRSTNTGELFF
- | TRBJ1-6 | - | TRBV10-2 | TGCGCCAGCAGTGTGCTGGTAAAGGTTTACCCCCTCCACTTT | CASSVLVKVYPLHF
- | TRBJ2-7 | - | TRBV7-9 | TGTGCCAGCAGCTTAATTGGGGTCGACGAGCAGTACTTC | CASSLIGVDEQYF